Sequencing of this T cell receptor (beta chain) was carried out in a study of human T cells and chemical hapten exposure. Study background: Per-sample TCR yield variability stemmed mainly from small pooled library volume differences.

Broader study findings: Healthy people's immune response may differ from that of the donors, who had alopecia. In the PT1 data, expanded TCR counts showed a positive correlation with patch test score.

Unmatched junction bases numbered 8, after V lost 0 bases and J lost 0 bases. This CDR3 region has 18 residues. Looked up from germline, CDR1 is LGHDT and CDR2 is YNNKEL (reference sequence). Notes on this clonotype: Its antigen remains unknown.

TCRdb independently ran MiXCR on the RACE reads; one entry per CDR3 protein. The data contain some 110,000 distinct CDR3 sequences, about 11% of them singletons. Indicated time point: patch test 3, about 24 weeks after DPC sensitization. This sample's treatment: therapeutic diphenylcyclopropenone sensitization with weekly scalp DPC. The input for sequencing was whole blood, taken in connection with sensitization to the hapten diphenylcyclopropenone (DPC). This clonotype was sampled from a woman in her forties or fifties with alopecia areata. Some clones in this sample may be carry-over from other donors' samples. This chain joins TRBV3-1 and TRBJ2-1, with 7 bases lining up with TRBD1. CDR3 nucleotides: TGTGCCAGCAGCCAAGATGGGACAGCTCTGAGCTCCTACAATGAGCAGTTCTTC. Encoded protein: CASSQDGTALSSYNEQFF.